This record concerns one TCR beta chain sequence. Only CD45RO-negative cells positively selected for CCR7 counted as naive CD8 cells, so terminally differentiated effector memory CD45RA+ cells were excluded. The record originates from a study of shared clonotypes between healthy human individuals. Study-wide context: Researchers drew samples from two women and a few men aged 18 to 49.

The table came from immunoSEQ multiplex PCR; TCRdb's copy has only in-frame clones and leaves some out. This sample has roughly 2,000,000 clones, with about 95% found just once. This receptor was taken from a man between 18 and 29 years old in good health. Material for sequencing was naive CD8+ T cells sorted from blood.

In DNA form, the CDR3 reads TGTGCCAGCAGACCCCGTGGGGGCAGGCCTTTCGAAGGCTACACCTTC. It translates to CASRPRGGRPFEGYTF. V gene TRBV27 combines with J gene TRBJ1-2; D possibly corresponds to TRBD1 (6 bases). The germline CDR1 and CDR2 sequences are MNHEY and SMNVEV (reference sequence). Trimming left V 6 bases short and J 8 bases short, with 25 bases between. CDR3 length: 16 residues.